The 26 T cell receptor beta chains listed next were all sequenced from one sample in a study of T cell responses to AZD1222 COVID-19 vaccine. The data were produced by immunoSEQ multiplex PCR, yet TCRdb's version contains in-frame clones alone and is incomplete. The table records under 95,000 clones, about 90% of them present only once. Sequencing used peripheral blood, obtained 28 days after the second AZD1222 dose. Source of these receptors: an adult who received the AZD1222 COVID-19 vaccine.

The CDR3: CASRGPRERRENTIYF. As DNA, the CDR3 is TGTGCCAGCAGGGGTCCCCGGGAAAGACGGGAAAACACCATATATTTT. V usage is TRBV11-2 and J usage is TRBJ1-3; D is uncertain. The CDR3 has 16 residues. Per the germline V gene, CDR1 is SGHAT and CDR2 is FQNNGV. Trimming stripped 6 bases from V and 6 bases from J, with 21 bases between. The complete variable domain, with remaining parts taken from reference TRBV11-2 and TRBJ1-3, reads EAGVAQSPRYKIIEKRQSVAFWCNPISGHATLYWYQQILGQGPKLLIQFQNNGVVDDSQLPKDRFSAERLKGVDSTLKIQPAKLEDSAVYLCASRGPRERRENTIYFGEGSWLTVV.

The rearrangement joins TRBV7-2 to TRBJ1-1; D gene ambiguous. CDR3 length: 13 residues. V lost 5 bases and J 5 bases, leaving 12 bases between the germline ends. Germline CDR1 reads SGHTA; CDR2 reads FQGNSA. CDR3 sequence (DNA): TGTGCCAGCAGCCGCAACCCCGGAACTGAAGCTTTCTTT. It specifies CASSRNPGTEAFF.

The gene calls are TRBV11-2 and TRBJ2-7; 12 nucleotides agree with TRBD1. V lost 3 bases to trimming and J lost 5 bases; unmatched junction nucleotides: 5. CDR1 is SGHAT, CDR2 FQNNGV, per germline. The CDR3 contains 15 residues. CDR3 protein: CASSLGQGALNEQYF. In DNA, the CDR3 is TGTGCCAGCAGCTTGGGACAGGGGGCCCTCAACGAGCAGTACTTC.

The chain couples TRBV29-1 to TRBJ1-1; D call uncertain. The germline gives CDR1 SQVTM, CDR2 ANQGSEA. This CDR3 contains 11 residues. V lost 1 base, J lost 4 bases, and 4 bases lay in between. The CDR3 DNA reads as TGCAGCGTTGAAGTCGGCACTGAAGCTTTCTTT. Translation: CSVEVGTEAFF.

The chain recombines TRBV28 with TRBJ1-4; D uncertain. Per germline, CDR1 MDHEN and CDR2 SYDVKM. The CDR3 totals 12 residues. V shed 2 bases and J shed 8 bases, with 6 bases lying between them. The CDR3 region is CASSLVREKLFF. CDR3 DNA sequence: TGTGCCAGCAGTTTAGTAAGGGAAAAACTGTTTTTT.

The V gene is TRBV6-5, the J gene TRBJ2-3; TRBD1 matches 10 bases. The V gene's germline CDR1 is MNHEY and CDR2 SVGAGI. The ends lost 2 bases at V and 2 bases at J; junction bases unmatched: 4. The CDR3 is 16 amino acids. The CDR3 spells CASSYLGQGNTDTQYF. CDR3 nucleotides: TGTGCCAGCAGTTACCTGGGACAGGGGAACACAGATACGCAGTATTTT.

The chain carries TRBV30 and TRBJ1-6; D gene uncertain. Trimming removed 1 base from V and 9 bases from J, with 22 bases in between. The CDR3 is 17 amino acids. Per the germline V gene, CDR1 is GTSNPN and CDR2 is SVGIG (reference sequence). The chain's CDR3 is CAWSEGVSGFRTSPLHF. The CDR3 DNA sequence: TGTGCCTGGAGTGAGGGAGTTTCTGGATTTCGGACTTCACCCCTCCACTTT.

The CDR3 DNA follows: TGTGCCAGCAGCGGTATTTTGAGGTACGAGCAGTACTTC. Residues: CASSGILRYEQYF. The rearrangement uses TRBV7-2 and TRBJ2-7; D remains ambiguous. Trimming removed 5 bases at V and 4 bases at J, with 12 bases between. Germline values: CDR1 SGHTA, CDR2 FQGNSA. The CDR3 contains 13 residues.

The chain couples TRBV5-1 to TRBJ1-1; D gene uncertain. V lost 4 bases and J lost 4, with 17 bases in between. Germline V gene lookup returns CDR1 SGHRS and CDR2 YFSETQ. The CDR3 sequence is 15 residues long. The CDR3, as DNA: TGCGCCAGCAGCACCCGATGGGGAGGAGGCACTGAAGCTTTCTTT. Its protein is CASSTRWGGGTEAFF.

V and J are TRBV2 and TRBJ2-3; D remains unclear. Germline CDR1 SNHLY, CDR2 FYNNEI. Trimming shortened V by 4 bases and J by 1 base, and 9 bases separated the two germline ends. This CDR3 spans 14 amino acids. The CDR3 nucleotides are TGTGCCAGCAGTGCGCAGATGGGCACAGATACGCAGTATTTT. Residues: CASSAQMGTDTQYF.

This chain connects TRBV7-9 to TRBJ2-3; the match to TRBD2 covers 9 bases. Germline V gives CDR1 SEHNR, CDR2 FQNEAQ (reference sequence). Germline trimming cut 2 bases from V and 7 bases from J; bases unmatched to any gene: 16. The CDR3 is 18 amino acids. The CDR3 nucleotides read TGTGCCAGCAGCTTACCGCTTCTCGAGCGGGGGGCGATGAATACGCAGTATTTT. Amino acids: CASSLPLLERGAMNTQYF.

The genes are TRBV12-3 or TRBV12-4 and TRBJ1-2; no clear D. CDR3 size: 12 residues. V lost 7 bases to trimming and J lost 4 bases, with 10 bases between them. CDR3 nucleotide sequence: TGTGCCAGCACCACCCGGGGCTATGGCTACACCTTC. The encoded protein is CASTTRGYGYTF.

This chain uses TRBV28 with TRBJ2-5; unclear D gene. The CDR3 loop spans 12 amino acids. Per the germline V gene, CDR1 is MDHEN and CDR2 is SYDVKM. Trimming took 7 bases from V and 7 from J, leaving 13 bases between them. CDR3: CASTRTSWTQYF. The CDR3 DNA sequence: TGTGCCAGCACCCGAACGAGCTGGACCCAGTACTTC.

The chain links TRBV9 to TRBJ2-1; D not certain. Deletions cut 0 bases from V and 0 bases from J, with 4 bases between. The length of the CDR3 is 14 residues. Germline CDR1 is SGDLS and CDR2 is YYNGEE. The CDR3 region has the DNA TGTGCCAGCAGCGTAGTGGGCTCCTACAATGAGCAGTTCTTC. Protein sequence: CASSVVGSYNEQFF. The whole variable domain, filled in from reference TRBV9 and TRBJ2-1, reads DSGVTQTPKHLITATGQRVTLRCSPRSGDLSVYWYQQSLDQGLQFLIQYYNGEERAKGNILERFSAQQFPDLHSELNLSSLELGDSALYFCASSVVGSYNEQFFGPGTRLTVL.

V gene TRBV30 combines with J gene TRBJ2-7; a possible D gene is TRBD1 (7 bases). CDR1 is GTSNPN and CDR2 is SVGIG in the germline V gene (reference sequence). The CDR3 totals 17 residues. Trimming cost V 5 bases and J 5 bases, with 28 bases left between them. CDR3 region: CAWGFPHSGGIRNEQYF. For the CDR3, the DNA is TGTGCCTGGGGGTTTCCTCACTCAGGGGGGATAAGGAACGAGCAGTACTTC.

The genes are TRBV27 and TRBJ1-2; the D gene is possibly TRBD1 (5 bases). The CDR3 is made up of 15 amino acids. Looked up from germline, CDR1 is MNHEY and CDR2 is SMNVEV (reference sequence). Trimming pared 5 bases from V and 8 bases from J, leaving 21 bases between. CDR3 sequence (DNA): TGTGCCAGCAGTCTCGGGGTGCAGGGTCTGAGCGGCTACACCTTC. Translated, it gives CASSLGVQGLSGYTF.

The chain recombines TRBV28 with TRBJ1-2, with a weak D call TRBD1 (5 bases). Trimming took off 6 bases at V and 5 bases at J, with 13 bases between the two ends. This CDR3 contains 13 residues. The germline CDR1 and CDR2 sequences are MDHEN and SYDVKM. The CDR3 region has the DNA TGTGCCAGCAGACTTGGGACGGTTTATGGCTACACCTTC. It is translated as CASRLGTVYGYTF.

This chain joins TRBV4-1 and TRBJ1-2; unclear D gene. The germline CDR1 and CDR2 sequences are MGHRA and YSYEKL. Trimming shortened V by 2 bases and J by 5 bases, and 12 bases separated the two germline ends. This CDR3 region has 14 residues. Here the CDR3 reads CASSQQLDGYGYTF. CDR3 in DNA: TGCGCCAGCAGCCAACAATTGGACGGTTATGGCTACACCTTC.

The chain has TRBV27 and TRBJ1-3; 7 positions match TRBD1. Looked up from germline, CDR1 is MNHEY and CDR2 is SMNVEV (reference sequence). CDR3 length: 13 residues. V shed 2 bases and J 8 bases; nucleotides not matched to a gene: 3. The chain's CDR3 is CASSLTGADTIYF. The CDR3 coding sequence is TGTGCCAGCAGTTTAACAGGGGCGGACACCATATATTTT.

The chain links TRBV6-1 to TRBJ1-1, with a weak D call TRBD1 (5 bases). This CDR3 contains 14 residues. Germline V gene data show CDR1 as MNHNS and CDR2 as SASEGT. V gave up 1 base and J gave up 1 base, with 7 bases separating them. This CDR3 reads CASSEGGRNTEAFF. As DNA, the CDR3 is TGTGCCAGCAGTGAAGGGGGGAGGAACACTGAAGCTTTCTTT.

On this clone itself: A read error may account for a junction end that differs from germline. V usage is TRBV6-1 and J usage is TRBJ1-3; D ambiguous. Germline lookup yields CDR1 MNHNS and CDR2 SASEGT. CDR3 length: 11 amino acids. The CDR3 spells CASSETTPRDF. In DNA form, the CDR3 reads TGTGCCAGCAGTGAAACTACTCCGCGGGATTTT.

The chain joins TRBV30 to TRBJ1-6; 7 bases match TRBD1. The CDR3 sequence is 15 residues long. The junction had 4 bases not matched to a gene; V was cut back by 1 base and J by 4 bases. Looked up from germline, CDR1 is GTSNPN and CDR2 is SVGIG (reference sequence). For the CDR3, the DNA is TGTGCCTGGAGTGCCTGGGGACAGTATAATTCACCCCTCCACTTT. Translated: CAWSAWGQYNSPLHF.

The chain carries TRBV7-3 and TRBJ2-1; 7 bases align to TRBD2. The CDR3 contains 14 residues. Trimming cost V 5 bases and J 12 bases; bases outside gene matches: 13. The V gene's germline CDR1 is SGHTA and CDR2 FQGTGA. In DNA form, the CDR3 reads TGTGCCAGCAGCCCCAGGAACCTGACTAGCAGGCAGTTCTTC. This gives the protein CASSPRNLTSRQFF.

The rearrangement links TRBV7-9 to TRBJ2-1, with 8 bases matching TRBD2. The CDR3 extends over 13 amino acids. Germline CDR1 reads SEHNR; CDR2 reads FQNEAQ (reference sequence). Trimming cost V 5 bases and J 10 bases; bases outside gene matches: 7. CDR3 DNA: TGTGCCAGCAGCCCACGGCGGGGGGAAGAGCAGTTCTTC. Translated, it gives CASSPRRGEEQFF. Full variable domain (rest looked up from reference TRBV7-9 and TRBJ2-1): DTGVSQNPRHKITKRGQNVTFRCDPISEHNRLYWYRQTLGQGPEFLTYFQNEAQLEKSRLLSDRFSAERPKGSFSTLEIQRTEQGDSAMYLCASSPRRGEEQFFGPGTRLTVL.

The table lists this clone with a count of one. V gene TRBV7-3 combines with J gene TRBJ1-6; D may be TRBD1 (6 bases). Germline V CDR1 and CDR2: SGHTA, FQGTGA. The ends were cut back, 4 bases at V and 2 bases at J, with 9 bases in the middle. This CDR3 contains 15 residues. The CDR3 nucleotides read TGTGCCAGCAGCTCGGACAGCACCTATAATTCACCCCTCCACTTT. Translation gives CASSSDSTYNSPLHF.

The CDR3 sequence: CASSILGAGRSNTEAFF. CDR3 sequence (DNA): TGTGCCAGTAGTATCTTAGGAGCAGGGCGCTCGAACACTGAAGCTTTCTTT. This rearrangement joins TRBV19 to TRBJ1-1, with D possibly matching TRBD1 (5 bases). Germline lookup yields CDR1 LNHDA and CDR2 SQIVND (reference sequence). The CDR3 totals 17 residues. The V end was cut by 3 bases, the J end by 1 base, with 18 bases between.